The clone carrying this T cell receptor beta chain was counted once. The germline V and J ends were trimmed by 6 bases and 0 bases, with 15 bases remaining between them. The CDR3 loop spans 16 amino acids. This table comes from immunoSEQ multiplex PCR, and its TCRdb copy is limited to in-frame clones, with some not included. The sample holds approximately 94,000 clones, roughly 80% seen once. This sample is part of a study of radiotherapy plus CTLA-4 blockade in lung cancer. This receptor was obtained from a human donor with non-small cell lung cancer that progressed on radiotherapy plus ipilimumab. The specimen comprised peripheral blood, sampled from a patient treated with radiotherapy plus ipilimumab. The chain uses TRBV23-1 and TRBJ2-1; D remains unclear. TRBV23-1 is an ORF for which the function is uncertain. The CDR3 DNA reads TGCGCCAGCAGCCAACCGTCGGTCAGCTCCTACAATGAGCAGTTCTTC. Its protein product is CASSQPSVSSYNEQFF.